This T cell receptor beta chain was identified during a study of control samples from healthy donors and cancer patients (dated by TCRdb to the early 2020s). Remarks on this clone: Its antigen is not yet known. No much larger clone exists at a distance of one base, and base qualities are not known.

Library preparation was by the immunoSEQ multiplex PCR assay. TCRdb took this table from immuneACCESS and kept in-frame rearrangements with V and J called. Such tables lack part of the clones; where checked against another copy, unresolved V genes explain under half of the gap, and the rest is unexplained. For this sample there are around 150,000 clones; approximately 94% appear just once. 12% to 15% of the sample lies in the top ten. For this chain, trimming is 4 bases at the V end and 5 bases at the J end, and the number of junction bases without a gene match is 6. The CDR3 runs 14 residues from the cysteine to the phenylalanine. Only CDR3 DNA remains: 42 bases, in frame from the first base. CDR1 and CDR2, per the germline V gene (reference sequence), are WNHNN and SYGVQD.

The TCR originated in a man in his sixties with colorectal cancer. Sequenced input: PBMCs. The chain couples TRBV10-1 to TRBJ2-7; TRBD1 fits 9 bases in the junction. DNA sequence: TGCGCCAGCAGTGCGACAGGGGGAAGGAACGAGCAGTACTTC. Its protein is CASSATGGRNEQYF.